Shown below are 31 T cell receptor beta chains from a single sample sequenced in a study of CD8+ T cells in alopecia areata. Treatment here: oral pan-JAK inhibitor, 5-10 mg twice daily. Extracted RNA was reverse transcribed, and the resulting cDNA served as sequencing template. TCRdb keeps only in-frame clones here, not all; method: immunoSEQ multiplex PCR. The table has about 220,000 clones, around 57% seen once. The starting material was CD4+ T cells sorted from blood, obtained at week 4, from a patient treated with tofacitinib. Every receptor here comes from a human donor with alopecia areata.

In its sample, this clone was seen once. The genes are TRBV30 and TRBJ2-3; 9 bases line up with TRBD2. Germline lookup yields CDR1 GTSNPN and CDR2 SVGIG (reference sequence). Trimming at V came to 6 bases and at J to 2 bases, leaving 6 bases not matched to a gene. CDR3 length: 14 residues. This CDR3 reads CACPKRGATDTQYF. The CDR3 DNA follows: TGTGCCTGCCCGAAGCGGGGGGCCACAGATACGCAGTATTTT. The full variable domain, completed using reference TRBV30 and TRBJ2-3, is SQTIHQWPATLVQPVGSPLSLECTVEGTSNPNLYWYRQAAGRGLQLLFYSVGIGQISSEVPQNLSASRPQDRQFILSSKKLLLSDSGFYLCACPKRGATDTQYFGPGTRLTVL.

The chain joins TRBV27 to TRBJ2-4; TRBD2 matches at 9 bases. The CDR3 loop spans 17 amino acids. The junction had 16 bases not matched to a gene; V was cut back by 6 bases and J by 7 bases. Germline CDR1 reads MNHEY; CDR2 reads SMNVEV (reference sequence). The CDR3 region is CASSSTEPSGEVNIQYF. CDR3 nucleotides: TGTGCCAGCAGCTCAACCGAGCCTAGCGGGGAGGTTAACATTCAGTACTTC.

This clone was detected a few times. The V call is TRBV7-2, the J call TRBJ1-1; 8 bases are shared with TRBD1. There are 14 residues in the CDR3. V shed 5 bases and J 6 bases; nucleotides not matched to a gene: 8. In germline, CDR1 is SGHTA, CDR2 FQGNSA. Here the CDR3 DNA reads TGTGCCAGCAGCCCCACCAGGACAGGGTCTGAAGCTTTCTTT. Encoded protein: CASSPTRTGSEAFF.

A few counts support this clone. The V gene is TRBV29-1, the J gene TRBJ2-7; 8 bases map to TRBD2. Germline values: CDR1 SQVTM, CDR2 ANQGSEA. The CDR3 consists of 15 residues. With 4 bases clipped from V and 1 base from J, the junction kept 9 bases outside the gene matches. CDR3 nucleotides: TGCAGCGTTGTCCCGGGAGGGGGTCCATCCTACGAGCAGTACTTC. Translated: CSVVPGGGPSYEQYF.

The chain uses TRBV29-1 and TRBJ1-1; D gene uncertain. From germline, CDR1 is SQVTM and CDR2 ANQGSEA. V was shortened by 7 bases and J by 2 bases, with 14 bases between the two germline ends. CDR3 length equals 13 residues. Written as DNA, the CDR3 is TGCAGCGCGACTGGGTTGTTCAACACTGAAGCTTTCTTT. Its protein is CSATGLFNTEAFF.

The chain links TRBV29-1 to TRBJ1-1, with unresolved D. Trimming took 4 bases from V and 2 from J, leaving 11 bases between them. The length of the CDR3 is 13 residues. Germline CDR1 and CDR2: SQVTM and ANQGSEA. CDR3 sequence: CSVGIKGNTEAFF. The CDR3 DNA reads TGCAGCGTTGGGATAAAGGGAAACACTGAAGCTTTCTTT.

The rearrangement links TRBV27 to TRBJ2-7, with D possibly TRBD2 on 6 matching bases. From germline, CDR1 is MNHEY and CDR2 SMNVEV (reference sequence). V lost 7 bases, J lost 0 bases, and 10 bases lay in between. The CDR3 sequence is 13 residues long. The CDR3 here is CASTSTSSYEQYF. The CDR3 coding sequence is TGTGCCAGCACCTCGACTAGCTCCTACGAGCAGTACTTC.

The J gene is TRBJ1-2, the V gene TRBV28; D perhaps matches TRBD1 (5 bases). Trimming took 3 bases from V and 6 from J, leaving 11 bases between them. CDR1 is MDHEN, CDR2 SYDVKM, per germline. There are 13 residues in the CDR3. The CDR3 loop is CASSFLTGDGYTF. Here the CDR3 DNA reads TGTGCCAGCAGTTTTCTAACAGGAGATGGCTACACCTTC.

CDR3 residues: CASSLTPRGYTF. In nucleotides, the CDR3 is TGTGCCAGCAGTCTGACACCCCGGGGCTACACCTTC. The chain links TRBV28 to TRBJ1-2; no clear D gene. The CDR3 has 12 residues. V was trimmed by 5 bases and J by 8 bases, leaving 12 bases between them. Germline values: CDR1 MDHEN, CDR2 SYDVKM.

This clone was counted between two and nine times. J is TRBJ2-3 and V is TRBV5-1; TRBD1 might be the D (6 bases). Germline V gives CDR1 SGHRS, CDR2 YFSETQ. The CDR3 runs to 14 residues. The V end lost 1 base, the J end lost 0 bases, and 6 bases lay between the germline ends. CDR3 protein: CASSLTGSTDTQYF. The CDR3 bases are TGCGCCAGCAGCTTGACAGGGAGCACAGATACGCAGTATTTT. Full variable domain (remainder filled in from reference TRBV5-1 and TRBJ2-3): KAGVTQTPRYLIKTRGQQVTLSCSPISGHRSVSWYQQTPGQGLQFLFEYFSETQRNKGNFPGRFSGRQFSNSRSEMNVSTLELGDSALYLCASSLTGSTDTQYFGPGTRLTVL.

The chain uses TRBV2 and TRBJ2-7, with D unresolved. CDR1 and CDR2 from the germline V gene are SNHLY and FYNNEI. Trimming cost V 5 bases and J 4 bases, with 3 bases left between them. This CDR3 region has 10 residues. Here the CDR3 reads CASSTYEQYF. CDR3 coding DNA: TGTGCCAGCAGTACTTACGAGCAGTACTTC.

This chain connects TRBV7-8 to TRBJ1-2; 10 bases align to TRBD1. The trim removed 5 bases at V and 4 bases at J, leaving 4 bases unmatched. This CDR3 is built from 14 residues. Germline CDR1 SGHVS, CDR2 FQNEAQ. CDR3: CASSPGQGTYGYTF. The CDR3 region has the DNA TGTGCCAGCAGCCCGGGACAGGGGACCTATGGCTACACCTTC.

V gene TRBV14 combines with J gene TRBJ2-1, with a possible D match to TRBD2 (6 bases). V was pared by 2 bases and J by 13 bases, with 21 bases between. CDR1 and CDR2 from the germline V gene are SGHDN and FVKESK. The CDR3 sequence is 15 residues long. The CDR3 here is CASSQSTQIGGGQFF. CDR3 DNA sequence: TGTGCCAGCAGCCAATCCACCCAAATCGGGGGAGGACAGTTCTTC.

This clone was counted only a few times. The chain employs TRBV6-6 and TRBJ2-1; TRBD2 agrees at 7 bases. The J segment lost 2 bases and the V segment lost 7 bases, leaving 2 bases of the junction unmatched. CDR1 is MNHNY, CDR2 SVGAGI, per germline (reference sequence). This CDR3 spans 13 amino acids. The CDR3: CASTRGTYNEQFF. In DNA, the CDR3 is TGTGCCAGCACGCGGGGGACCTACAATGAGCAGTTCTTC.

This clone was observed once. V gene TRBV15 combines with J gene TRBJ2-7; D is perhaps TRBD1 or TRBD2 (5 bases each). The CDR3 loop spans 13 amino acids. Germline values: CDR1 LNHNV, CDR2 YYDKDF (reference sequence). V lost 10 bases to trimming and J lost 7 bases, with 20 bases between them. The CDR3 reads CAISQGVGDEQYF. CDR3 DNA: TGTGCCATCTCCCAGGGTGTGGGGGATGAGCAGTACTTC.

The V and J genes are TRBV30 and TRBJ1-2; possible D gene TRBD1, 6 bases. CDR1 GTSNPN and CDR2 SVGIG come from the germline V gene (reference sequence). Deletions cut 0 bases from V and 8 bases from J, with 13 bases between. CDR3 size: 13 residues. This chain's CDR3 is CAWSVRGQLGYTF. The CDR3 DNA reads as TGTGCCTGGAGTGTGAGAGGACAGCTCGGCTACACCTTC. The complete variable domain, with remaining parts taken from reference TRBV30 and TRBJ1-2, reads SQTIHQWPATLVQPVGSPLSLECTVEGTSNPNLYWYRQAAGRGLQLLFYSVGIGQISSEVPQNLSASRPQDRQFILSSKKLLLSDSGFYLCAWSVRGQLGYTFGSGTRLTVV.

The chain has TRBV5-6 and TRBJ1-6; no reliable D call. The CDR3 consists of 14 residues. Trimming cost V 0 bases and J 10 bases, with 11 bases left between them. Germline CDR1 and CDR2: SGHDT and YYEEEE. The CDR3 here is CASSLGHTNSPLHF. The CDR3 region has the DNA TGTGCCAGCAGCTTGGGACATACCAACTCACCCCTCCACTTT. Using reference TRBV5-6 and TRBJ1-6 for the parts outside the CDR3, the full variable domain is DAGVTQSPTHLIKTRGQQVTLRCSPKSGHDTVSWYQQALGQGPQFIFQYYEEEERQRGNFPDRFSGHQFPNYSSELNVNALLLGDSALYLCASSLGHTNSPLHFGNGTRLTVT.

The J gene is TRBJ2-6, the V gene TRBV4-3; 10 nucleotides match TRBD2. CDR3 length: 19 residues. Trimming cost V 1 base and J 11 bases; bases outside gene matches: 17. Germline V lookup: CDR1 LGHNA, CDR2 YSLEER. DNA of the CDR3: TGCGCCAGCAGCCAAGTCTTGCAGAGCGGGCTAGCGGGGGTCCACGTCCTGACTTTC. This sequence encodes CASSQVLQSGLAGVHVLTF.

The rearrangement links TRBV11-1 to TRBJ1-3, with D possibly being TRBD1 (6 bases). V was trimmed by 5 bases and J by 2 bases, leaving 10 bases between them. The CDR3 contains 14 residues. CDR1 and CDR2 from the germline V gene are SGHAT and FQDESV (reference sequence). CDR3 coding DNA: TGTGCCAGCAGCCCAGGGGTAACTGGAAACACCATATATTTT. Amino acids: CASSPGVTGNTIYF.

The chain recombines TRBV27 with TRBJ1-6; 9 bases are shared with TRBD1. The CDR3 has 17 amino acids. Trimming at V came to 7 bases and at J to 10 bases, leaving 17 bases not matched to a gene. Looked up from germline, CDR1 is MNHEY and CDR2 is SMNVEV (reference sequence). The CDR3 DNA sequence: TGTGCCAGCACCCCCCGAACAGGGGGCGGTTTTGGGTCACCCCTCCACTTT. This sequence encodes CASTPRTGGGFGSPLHF.

The J gene is TRBJ2-1, the V gene TRBV9; D gene ambiguous. The germline V gene has CDR1 SGDLS and CDR2 YYNGEE. The CDR3 has 16 residues. Deletions cut 4 bases from V and 3 bases from J, with 17 bases between. The CDR3 loop is CASSPRLDPFYNEQFF. The CDR3 DNA sequence: TGTGCCAGCAGCCCTAGGCTGGACCCGTTCTACAATGAGCAGTTCTTC.

The chain employs TRBV6-5 and TRBJ1-6; weak D call: TRBD1 (5 bases). The V and J ends lost 6 bases and 11 bases respectively, with 14 bases between them. Germline-derived CDR1 and CDR2 are MNHEY and SVGAGI. The CDR3 covers 13 residues. The CDR3 sequence is CASRTEGWTPLHF. As DNA, the CDR3 is TGTGCCAGCAGGACAGAGGGCTGGACACCCCTCCACTTT.

The rearrangement uses TRBV11-2 and TRBJ2-1, with D perhaps given as TRBD1 or TRBD2 (5 bases each). V was clipped by 2 bases and J by 7 bases, with 15 bases between them. The germline gives CDR1 SGHAT, CDR2 FQNNGV. The CDR3 has 15 residues. The CDR3 bases are TGTGCCAGCAGCTTAACGATTACTGGGGGTAATGAGCAGTTCTTC. It is translated as CASSLTITGGNEQFF. The complete variable domain, with remaining parts taken from reference TRBV11-2 and TRBJ2-1, reads EAGVAQSPRYKIIEKRQSVAFWCNPISGHATLYWYQQILGQGPKLLIQFQNNGVVDDSQLPKDRFSAERLKGVDSTLKIQPAKLEDSAVYLCASSLTITGGNEQFFGPGTRLTVL.

The gene calls are TRBV5-1 and TRBJ1-2; TRBD1 is a possible D gene (5 bases). Trimming took off 4 bases at V and 5 bases at J, with 12 bases between the two ends. Germline-derived CDR1 and CDR2 are SGHRS and YFSETQ. This CDR3 region has 13 residues. CDR3 nucleotides: TGCGCCAGCAGCCTAGACAGCGAGTATGGCTACACCTTC. Translating gives CASSLDSEYGYTF.

In this sample, this clone turned up a few times. J is TRBJ1-2 and V is TRBV29-1; D not resolved. Germline V gene sequence: CDR1 SQVTM, CDR2 ANQGSEA. V lost 3 bases and J 3 bases, leaving 11 bases between the germline ends. The CDR3 is made up of 13 amino acids. In nucleotides, the CDR3 is TGCAGCGTTGATGAAAAAACTCACTATGGCTACACCTTC. Residues: CSVDEKTHYGYTF.

The rearrangement joins TRBV29-1 to TRBJ1-1, with D possibly TRBD1 on 5 matching bases. The CDR3 totals 12 residues. V was trimmed by 6 bases and J by 2 bases, leaving 10 bases between them. The germline gives CDR1 SQVTM, CDR2 ANQGSEA. In nucleotides, the CDR3 is TGCAGCGTCTCCGACAGTAACACTGAAGCTTTCTTT. Its translation is CSVSDSNTEAFF.

The V gene is TRBV29-1, the J gene TRBJ1-2, with D possibly TRBD1 on 6 matching bases. This CDR3 contains 14 residues. Germline V lookup: CDR1 SQVTM, CDR2 ANQGSEA. Trimming shortened V by 6 bases and J by 4 bases, and 18 bases separated the two germline ends. Here the CDR3 reads CSVGTTGFRYGYTF. CDR3 coding DNA: TGCAGCGTGGGGACCACAGGGTTTCGCTATGGCTACACCTTC.

The rearrangement uses TRBV29-1 and TRBJ2-1, with D tentatively TRBD1 (5 bases). This CDR3 region has 13 residues. Trimming stripped 4 bases from V and 5 bases from J, with 12 bases between. Germline CDR1 and CDR2: SQVTM and ANQGSEA. CDR3 loop: CSVGLQGNNEQFF. The CDR3 DNA reads TGCAGCGTTGGTTTGCAGGGTAACAATGAGCAGTTCTTC.

The CDR3 protein is CSVGADGYEQYF. The CDR3 DNA sequence: TGCAGCGTCGGTGCGGACGGGTACGAGCAGTACTTC. The V and J genes are TRBV29-1 and TRBJ2-7; D remains unclear. Trimming stripped 6 bases from V and 4 bases from J, with 13 bases between. Germline CDR1 is SQVTM and CDR2 is ANQGSEA. CDR3 length: 12 amino acids.

This clone was seen a few times. This rearrangement joins TRBV28 to TRBJ1-5; 7 bases are shared with TRBD1. CDR3 length: 13 amino acids. V trimming: 6 bases; J trimming: 7 bases; junction bases outside the gene matches: 6. Germline V gives CDR1 MDHEN, CDR2 SYDVKM. The CDR3 DNA reads TGTGCCAGCAGGGAGGGACAGTACCAGCCCCAGCATTTT. Encoded protein: CASREGQYQPQHF.

This clone came up a few times. This chain joins TRBV4-3 and TRBJ2-3, with 8 bases identical to TRBD1. The CDR3 runs 14 residues. V lost 1 base and J lost 6; bases outside the gene matches: 3. Germline assignment: CDR1 LGHNA and CDR2 YSLEER. The DNA of the CDR3 is TGCGCCAGCAGCCAAGGGGACAGGAGGGATACGCAGTATTTT. Its translation: CASSQGDRRDTQYF.